Shown below are 23 T cell receptor beta chains from a single sample sequenced in a study of T cell responses to AZD1222 COVID-19 vaccine. Assay: immunoSEQ multiplex PCR; the TCRdb copy retains only in-frame clones and omits some. Of about 130,000 clones listed, 88% were seen once; the top ten hold roughly 5.7%. The sample in question was peripheral blood, obtained 28 days after the second AZD1222 dose. Source of these receptors: an adult who received the AZD1222 COVID-19 vaccine.

The chain links TRBV18 to TRBJ1-5; 10 bases line up with TRBD1. CDR3 size: 16 residues. Germline V gives CDR1 KGHSH, CDR2 LQKENI. Germline trimming cut 0 bases from V and 2 bases from J; bases unmatched to any gene: 1. CDR3 DNA sequence: TGTGCCAGCTCACCACCGACAGGGGGCCGCAATCAGCCCCAGCATTTT. It encodes CASSPPTGGRNQPQHF.

The chain employs TRBV6-2 or TRBV6-3 and TRBJ2-1, with 8 bases aligning to TRBD2. The CDR3 covers 16 residues. The germline CDR1 and CDR2 sequences are MNHEY and SVGEGT. V was pared by 1 base and J by 1 base, with 3 bases of the junction left unmatched. As DNA, the CDR3 is TGTGCCAGCAGTTACTTGGTAGCGGGGTCCTACAATGAGCAGTTCTTC. Translated, it gives CASSYLVAGSYNEQFF.

The V and J genes are TRBV3-1 (or the pseudogene TRBV3-2) and TRBJ2-1; 9 nucleotides line up with TRBD2. From germline, CDR1 is LGHDT and CDR2 YNNKEL (reference sequence). Losses at the gene ends were 3 bases for V and 10 bases for J; bases not matched to a gene: 10. The length of the CDR3 is 15 residues. CDR3 bases: TGTGCCAGCAGCCAGGACGGGACTAGCAGGAGGGAGCAGTTCTTC. Translation: CASSQDGTSRREQFF.

This chain connects TRBV9 to TRBJ2-1; D not certain. The CDR3 has 15 residues. The germline V and J ends were trimmed by 4 bases and 4 bases, with 15 bases remaining between them. Germline CDR1 and CDR2: SGDLS and YYNGEE. The DNA for the CDR3 is TGTGCCAGCAGCACACCCCAGACTTTTTACAATGAGCAGTTCTTC. Protein product: CASSTPQTFYNEQFF.

This chain connects TRBV7-2 to TRBJ2-7; tentative D call: TRBD2 (5 bases). The germline V gene has CDR1 SGHTA and CDR2 FQGNSA. CDR3 length: 14 amino acids. Trimming pared 5 bases from V and 0 bases from J, leaving 11 bases between. The DNA for the CDR3 is TGTGCCAGCAGCCGCCAACGGGGCTCCTACGAGCAGTACTTC. As protein: CASSRQRGSYEQYF.

This clone came up once. The J gene is TRBJ2-3, the V gene TRBV19; a possible D gene is TRBD2 (5 bases). The germline V and J ends were trimmed by 3 bases and 1 base, with 14 bases remaining between them. In germline, CDR1 is LNHDA, CDR2 SQIVND (reference sequence). CDR3 length equals 16 residues. The CDR3, as DNA: TGTGCCAGTAGTATGCCTCCAGCGGACGGCACAGATACGCAGTATTTT. This translates into CASSMPPADGTDTQYF. Combining the CDR3 with reference TRBV19 and TRBJ2-3 gives the whole variable domain DGGITQSPKYLFRKEGQNVTLSCEQNLNHDAMYWYRQDPGQGLRLIYYSQIVNDFQKGDIAEGYSVSREKKESFPLTVTSAQKNPTAFYLCASSMPPADGTDTQYFGPGTRLTVL.

The chain joins TRBV3-1 (or the pseudogene TRBV3-2) to TRBJ2-3; D perhaps matches TRBD2 (6 bases). The V gene's germline CDR1 is LGHDT and CDR2 YNNKEL (reference sequence). Trimming left V 4 bases short and J 1 base short, with 12 bases between. The CDR3 is made up of 15 amino acids. In DNA, the CDR3 is TGTGCCAGCAGCCCACGGGACTCCCGCACAGATACGCAGTATTTT. Translation gives CASSPRDSRTDTQYF.

This chain uses TRBV3-1 (or the pseudogene TRBV3-2) with TRBJ1-5; unclear D gene. CDR1 and CDR2 (germline): LGHDT, YNNKEL (reference sequence). Between the trimmed V and J ends, which lost 2 bases and 2 bases, there was a span of 10 bases. This CDR3 is built from 15 residues. The CDR3 DNA follows: TGTGCCAGCAGCCAAACGGGAGATGGCAATCAGCCCCAGCATTTT. Translation gives CASSQTGDGNQPQHF.

The chain couples TRBV9 to TRBJ1-5; D unclear. CDR3 length: 12 amino acids. The V gene's germline CDR1 is SGDLS and CDR2 YYNGEE. Trimming took 0 bases from V and 4 from J, leaving 2 bases between them. For the CDR3, the DNA is TGTGCCAGCAGCGTAGAAAATCAGCCCCAGCATTTT. Translation gives CASSVENQPQHF.

This clone was seen a single time. The V gene is TRBV6-5, the J gene TRBJ1-2; unclear D gene. Trimming stripped 0 bases from V and 8 bases from J, with 10 bases between. This CDR3 has 13 amino acids. The germline V gene encodes CDR1 MNHEY and CDR2 SVGAGI. The CDR3 nucleotides read TGTGCCAGCAGTTACTCAGGGTATCAAGGCTACACCTTC. It translates to CASSYSGYQGYTF.

The chain employs TRBV28 and TRBJ1-6; 7 nucleotides agree with TRBD1. The CDR3 extends over 15 amino acids. The ends lost 7 bases at V and 10 bases at J; junction bases unmatched: 13. The germline V gene has CDR1 MDHEN and CDR2 SYDVKM. The CDR3 loop is CASTTTGSQDSPLHF. The CDR3 DNA follows: TGTGCCAGCACCACGACAGGGTCCCAAGACTCACCCCTCCACTTT. Based on the CDR3 plus reference TRBV28 and TRBJ1-6, the full variable domain is DVKVTQSSRYLVKRTGEKVFLECVQDMDHENMFWYRQDPGLGLRLIYFSYDVKMKEKGDIPEGYSVSREKKERFSLILESASTNQTSMYLCASTTTGSQDSPLHFGNGTRLTVT.

The V call is TRBV19, the J call TRBJ1-4; 7 nucleotides align to TRBD1. The ends lost 4 bases at V and 0 bases at J; junction bases unmatched: 5. The CDR3 extends over 16 amino acids. CDR1 is LNHDA and CDR2 is SQIVND in the germline V gene (reference sequence). As DNA, the CDR3 is TGTGCCAGTAGTAAACGACAGGGCGCAACTAATGAAAAACTGTTTTTT. Its translation: CASSKRQGATNEKLFF.

The V gene is TRBV5-1, the J gene TRBJ2-7; D gene uncertain. The CDR3 has 13 amino acids. Trimming stripped 4 bases from V and 0 bases from J, with 8 bases between. Per the germline V gene, CDR1 is SGHRS and CDR2 is YFSETQ. The CDR3 region has the DNA TGCGCCAGCAGCCATACGAGCTCCTACGAGCAGTACTTC. Its protein is CASSHTSSYEQYF.

The chain couples TRBV2 to TRBJ2-1; D unclear. The V end was cut by 3 bases, the J end by 13 bases, with 13 bases between. The CDR3 has 12 amino acids. Germline V lookup: CDR1 SNHLY, CDR2 FYNNEI. CDR3 sequence: CASSESVPIQFF. The CDR3 nucleotides read TGTGCCAGCAGTGAGTCGGTTCCGATTCAGTTCTTC.

This sequence joins TRBV12-5 and TRBJ2-1, with 7 bases that match TRBD1. The CDR3 is 13 amino acids. CDR1 and CDR2 from the germline V gene are LGHNT and FRNRAP. J lost 4 bases, V lost 6 bases, and 3 bases had no gene match. The CDR3 coding sequence is TGTGCTAGTGGGGGGGACAGTTACAATGAGCAGTTCTTC. It translates to CASGGDSYNEQFF.

The J gene is TRBJ2-7, the V gene TRBV7-6, with 12 bases that match TRBD2. The trim removed 5 bases at V and 2 bases at J, leaving 7 bases unmatched. From germline, CDR1 is SGHVS and CDR2 FNYEAQ. The CDR3 loop spans 16 amino acids. CDR3 amino acids: CASSSDRTSGTYEQYF. Written as DNA, the CDR3 is TGTGCCAGCAGCAGTGATAGGACTAGCGGGACCTACGAGCAGTACTTC.

The chain employs TRBV18 and TRBJ2-7; D not certain. Germline-derived CDR1 and CDR2 are KGHSH and LQKENI. The CDR3 sequence is 15 residues long. The germline V and J ends were trimmed by 3 bases and 0 bases, with 12 bases remaining between them. CDR3 region: CASSPETGLSYEQYF. The CDR3 nucleotides read TGTGCCAGCTCACCGGAGACGGGCCTCTCCTACGAGCAGTACTTC.

The genes are TRBV3-1 (or the pseudogene TRBV3-2) and TRBJ1-1; D perhaps matches TRBD1 (5 bases). Looked up from germline, CDR1 is LGHDT and CDR2 is YNNKEL (reference sequence). V was shortened by 1 base and J by 1 base, with 7 bases between the two germline ends. The CDR3 is made up of 14 amino acids. The DNA for the CDR3 is TGTGCCAGCAGCCAAGGTGGGGGGAACACTGAAGCTTTCTTT. This encodes CASSQGGGNTEAFF.

The chain couples TRBV7-8 to TRBJ2-1; 7 bases are shared with TRBD2. The CDR3 is made up of 14 amino acids. In germline, CDR1 is SGHVS, CDR2 FQNEAQ. V trimming: 9 bases; J trimming: 6 bases; junction bases outside the gene matches: 11. The CDR3 DNA reads as TGTGCCAGTGAATTCACTAGCGTGGGCAATGAGCAGTTCTTC. Translated: CASEFTSVGNEQFF. The variable domain in full, with the rest retrieved from reference TRBV7-8 and TRBJ2-1, is GAGVSQSPRYKVAKRGQDVALRCDPISGHVSLFWYQQALGQGPEFLTYFQNEAQLDKSGLPSDRFFAERPEGSVSTLKIQRTQQEDSAVYLCASEFTSVGNEQFFGPGTRLTVL.

The chain employs TRBV5-1 and TRBJ2-7; possibly TRBD1 for D (6 bases). The length of the CDR3 is 14 residues. V was pared by 3 bases and J by 7 bases, with 17 bases between. CDR1 and CDR2 from the germline V gene are SGHRS and YFSETQ. The CDR3 nucleotides are TGCGCCAGCAGCTCCTCCCCGACAGGAAGGGAGCAGTACTTC. It translates to CASSSSPTGREQYF.

This clone was seen only once. The V call is TRBV30, the J call TRBJ1-1; D perhaps matches TRBD1 (6 bases). Germline V gene sequence: CDR1 GTSNPN, CDR2 SVGIG (reference sequence). The CDR3 runs to 15 residues. V was pared by 5 bases and J by 0 bases, with 16 bases between. The chain's CDR3 is CAWGEQGTVNTEAFF. CDR3 coding DNA: TGTGCCTGGGGCGAACAGGGAACGGTGAACACTGAAGCTTTCTTT.

This sequence joins TRBV4-3 and TRBJ1-1; TRBD1 matches 7 bases. This CDR3 has 16 amino acids. Germline assignment: CDR1 LGHNA and CDR2 YSLEER. Losses at the gene ends were 0 bases for V and 0 bases for J; bases not matched to a gene: 4. The CDR3 here is CASSQDKTGLNTEAFF. CDR3 in DNA: TGCGCCAGCAGCCAAGATAAGACAGGGTTGAACACTGAAGCTTTCTTT.

The V and J genes are TRBV19 and TRBJ2-3; D remains unclear. Germline V gene lookup returns CDR1 LNHDA and CDR2 SQIVND (reference sequence). Trimming took 1 base from V and 5 from J, leaving 10 bases between them. This CDR3 comprises 14 residues. CDR3 region: CASSIGPAGDTQYF. CDR3 nucleotide sequence: TGTGCCAGTAGTATAGGGCCGGCCGGAGATACGCAGTATTTT.